Shown below are 5 T cell receptor beta chains from a single sample sequenced in a study of monozygotic twins with inflammatory bowel disease. For each CDR3 protein, TCRdb gives one entry from its re-call of the 5' RACE reads, without DNA. Found here are some 330,000 distinct CDR3 sequences; the top ten clones hold over 5.5%. Sequencing used blood. These receptors were obtained from a human donor with ulcerative colitis or Crohn's disease, or a healthy co-twin of an affected twin (not recorded which).

This sequence joins TRBV5-1 and TRBJ1-2. Germline-derived CDR1 and CDR2 are SGHRS and YFSETQ. The CDR3 has 17 amino acids. CDR3 sequence: CASSLGAGRPTLYGYTF.

The chain employs TRBV24-1 and TRBJ2-6; the D gene TCRdb calls, TRBD1, cannot be checked with no DNA. The CDR3 is 17 residues long. CDR1 and CDR2 from the germline V gene are KGHDR and SFDVKD. The CDR3 region is CATQGDLGVAGANVLTF.

The chain uses TRBV7-8 and TRBJ2-3. CDR3 size: 14 residues. Germline loops: CDR1 SGHVS, CDR2 FQNEAQ. This CDR3 reads CANSFLVSTDTQYF.

This chain joins TRBV10-3 and TRBJ2-1. CDR1 ENHRY and CDR2 SYGVKD come from the germline V gene. The CDR3 contains 11 residues. The CDR3 sequence is CAISEGLSQFF.

The chain links TRBV7-9 to TRBJ1-1. The CDR3 spans 13 residues. Germline lookup yields CDR1 SEHNR and CDR2 FQNEAQ (reference sequence). CDR3 loop: CASSLEQNTEAFF. The variable domain in full, with the rest retrieved from reference TRBV7-9 and TRBJ1-1, is DTGVSQNPRHKITKRGQNVTFRCDPISEHNRLYWYRQTLGQGPEFLTYFQNEAQLEKSRLLSDRFSAERPKGSFSTLEIQRTEQGDSAMYLCASSLEQNTEAFFGQGTRLTVV.